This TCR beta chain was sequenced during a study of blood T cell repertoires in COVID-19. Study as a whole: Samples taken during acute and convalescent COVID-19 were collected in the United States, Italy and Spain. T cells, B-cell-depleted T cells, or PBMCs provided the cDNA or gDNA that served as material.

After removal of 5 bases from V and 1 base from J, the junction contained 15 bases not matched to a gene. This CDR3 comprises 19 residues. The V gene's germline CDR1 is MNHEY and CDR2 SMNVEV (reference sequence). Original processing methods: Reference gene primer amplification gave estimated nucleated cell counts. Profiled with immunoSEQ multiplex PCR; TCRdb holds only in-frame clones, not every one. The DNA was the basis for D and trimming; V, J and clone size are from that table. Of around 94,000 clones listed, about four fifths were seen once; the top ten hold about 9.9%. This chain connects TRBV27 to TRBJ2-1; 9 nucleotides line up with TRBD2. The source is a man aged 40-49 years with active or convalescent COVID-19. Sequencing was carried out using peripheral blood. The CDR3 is CASSPPGRGGGVSYNEQFF. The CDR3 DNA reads TGTGCCAGCAGTCCGCCGGGCCGTGGCGGGGGGGTTTCCTACAATGAGCAGTTCTTC.